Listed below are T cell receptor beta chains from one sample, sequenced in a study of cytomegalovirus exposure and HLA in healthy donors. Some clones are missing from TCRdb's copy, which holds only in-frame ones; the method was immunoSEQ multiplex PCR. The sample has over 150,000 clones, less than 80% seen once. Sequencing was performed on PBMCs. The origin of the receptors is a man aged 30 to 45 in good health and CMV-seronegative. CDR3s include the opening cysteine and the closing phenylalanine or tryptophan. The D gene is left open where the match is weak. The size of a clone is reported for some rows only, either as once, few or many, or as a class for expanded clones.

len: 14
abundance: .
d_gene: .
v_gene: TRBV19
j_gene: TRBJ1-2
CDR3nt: TGTGCCAGTGGAGACCCAGGGAGGGGTAATGGCTACGCCTTC
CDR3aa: CASGDPGRGNGYAF

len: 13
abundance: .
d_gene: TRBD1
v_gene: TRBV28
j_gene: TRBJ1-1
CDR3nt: TGTGCCAGCAGTTTGAGGGGGCGAACTGAAGCTTTCTTT
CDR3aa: CASSLRGRTEAFF

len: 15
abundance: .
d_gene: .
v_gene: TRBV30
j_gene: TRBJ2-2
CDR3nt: TGTGCCTGGAGGGGGATGGCAGGGGCCACCGGGGAGCTGTTTTTT
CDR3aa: CAWRGMAGATGELFF

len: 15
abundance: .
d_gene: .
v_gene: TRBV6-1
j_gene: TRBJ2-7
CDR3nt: TGTGCCAGCAGTGAAGCCATTTGGGGCTACTACGAGCAGTACTTC
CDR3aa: CASSEAIWGYYEQYF

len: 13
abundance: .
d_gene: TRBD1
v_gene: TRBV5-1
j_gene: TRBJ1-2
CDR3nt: TGCGCCAGCAGCTTCGGGACAGGGGAAGACTACACCTTC
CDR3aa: CASSFGTGEDYTF

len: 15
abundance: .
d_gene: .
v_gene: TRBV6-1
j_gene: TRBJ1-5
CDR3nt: TGTGCCAGCAGTGAAGCGCTGGGGGGGCGGCAGCCCCAGCATTTT
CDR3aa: CASSEALGGRQPQHF

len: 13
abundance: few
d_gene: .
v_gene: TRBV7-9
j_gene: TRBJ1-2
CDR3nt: TGTGCCAGCAGCTTAGGCCAGGGCCACGGCTACACCTTC
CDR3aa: CASSLGQGHGYTF

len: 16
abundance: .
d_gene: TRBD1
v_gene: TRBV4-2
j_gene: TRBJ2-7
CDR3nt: TGTGCCAGCAGCCAAAGTTCCGGGACAGGGTCCCACGAGCAGTACTTC
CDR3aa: CASSQSSGTGSHEQYF

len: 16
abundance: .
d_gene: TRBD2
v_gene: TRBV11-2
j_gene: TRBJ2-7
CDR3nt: TGTGCCAGCAGCTCTCGCGGAGCGGGGATCTCCTACGAGCAGTACTTC
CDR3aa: CASSSRGAGISYEQYF

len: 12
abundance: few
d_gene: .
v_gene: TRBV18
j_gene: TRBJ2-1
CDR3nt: TGTGCCAGCTCACCAATTTCCATTGAGCAGTTCTTC
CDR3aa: CASSPISIEQFF

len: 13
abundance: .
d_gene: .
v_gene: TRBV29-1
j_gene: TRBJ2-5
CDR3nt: TGCAGCGCCGATGCCGGAGGACAAGAGACCCAGTACTTC
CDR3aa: CSADAGGQETQYF

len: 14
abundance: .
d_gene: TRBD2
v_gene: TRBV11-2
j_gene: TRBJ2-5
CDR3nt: TGTGCCAGCAGCCGCGGGGGGCAGGGAGAGACCCAGTACTTC
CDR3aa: CASSRGGQGETQYF

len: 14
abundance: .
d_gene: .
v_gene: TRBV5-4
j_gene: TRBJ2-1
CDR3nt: TGTGCCAGCAGCTTGGTAGCCCGCTACAATGAGCAGTTCTTC
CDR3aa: CASSLVARYNEQFF

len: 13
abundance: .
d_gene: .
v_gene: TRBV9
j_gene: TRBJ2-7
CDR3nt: TGTGCCAGCAGCGTAGCCCCGTTTTACGAGCAGTACTTC
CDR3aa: CASSVAPFYEQYF

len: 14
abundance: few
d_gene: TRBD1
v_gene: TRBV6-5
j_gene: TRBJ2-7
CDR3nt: TGTGCCAGCAGTTCAGACAGGGGATCCTACGAGCAGTACTTC
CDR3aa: CASSSDRGSYEQYF

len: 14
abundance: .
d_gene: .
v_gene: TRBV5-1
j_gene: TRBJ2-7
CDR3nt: TGCGCCAGCAGCTCCGAGACAGGTTCCTACGAGCAGTACTTC
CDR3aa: CASSSETGSYEQYF

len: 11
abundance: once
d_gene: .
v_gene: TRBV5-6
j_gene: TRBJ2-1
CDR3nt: TGTGCCAGCAGCTTGACAGCAGAGCAGTTCTTC
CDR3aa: CASSLTAEQFF

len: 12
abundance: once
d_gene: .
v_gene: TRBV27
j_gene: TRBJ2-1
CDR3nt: TGTGCCAGCAGTTTTGACTTTAATGAGCAGTTCTTC
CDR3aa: CASSFDFNEQFF

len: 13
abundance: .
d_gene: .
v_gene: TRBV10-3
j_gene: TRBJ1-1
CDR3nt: TGTGCCACCTCAACAGGGCCGAACACTGAAGCTTTCTTT
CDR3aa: CATSTGPNTEAFF

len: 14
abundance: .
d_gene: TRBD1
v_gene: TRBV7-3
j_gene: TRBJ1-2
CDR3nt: TGTGCCAGCAGCCCGGACAGGGGGGACTATGGCTACACCTTC
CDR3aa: CASSPDRGDYGYTF

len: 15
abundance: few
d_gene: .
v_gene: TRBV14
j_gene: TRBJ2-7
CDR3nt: TGTGCCAGCAGCCATATACAGGGAAAGTCCTACGAGCAGTACTTC
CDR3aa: CASSHIQGKSYEQYF

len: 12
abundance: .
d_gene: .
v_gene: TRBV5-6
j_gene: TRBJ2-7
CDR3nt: TGTGCCAGCAGCTCTGCAGGTTCAGTGCAGTACTTC
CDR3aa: CASSSAGSVQYF

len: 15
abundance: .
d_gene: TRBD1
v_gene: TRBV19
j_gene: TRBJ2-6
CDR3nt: TGTGCCGGGGGACAGGGGGACTCTGGGGCCAACGTCCTGACTTTC
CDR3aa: CAGGQGDSGANVLTF

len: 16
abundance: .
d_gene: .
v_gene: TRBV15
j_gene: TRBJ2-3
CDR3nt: TGTGCCACCAGCAGAGATAGTTCAGGGAGGTCAGATACGCAGTATTTT
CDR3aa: CATSRDSSGRSDTQYF

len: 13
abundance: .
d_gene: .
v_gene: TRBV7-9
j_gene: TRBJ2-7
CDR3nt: TGTGCCAGCAGCGGGGGGGGCCGGTACGAGCAGTACTTC
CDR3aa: CASSGGGRYEQYF

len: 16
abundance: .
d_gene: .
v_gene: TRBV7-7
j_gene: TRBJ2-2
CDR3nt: TGTGCCAGCAGCGCCGCGCCAAATATGAACACCGGGGAGCTGTTTTTT
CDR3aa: CASSAAPNMNTGELFF

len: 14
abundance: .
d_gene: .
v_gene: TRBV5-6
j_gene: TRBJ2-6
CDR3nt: TGTGCCAGCAGCTCTTACACTGGGGCCAACGTCCTGACTTTC
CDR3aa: CASSSYTGANVLTF

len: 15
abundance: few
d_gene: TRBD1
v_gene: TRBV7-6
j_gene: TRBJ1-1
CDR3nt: TGTGCCAGCAGCTTAGCCACGGACAGGGACACTGAAGCTTTCTTT
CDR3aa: CASSLATDRDTEAFF

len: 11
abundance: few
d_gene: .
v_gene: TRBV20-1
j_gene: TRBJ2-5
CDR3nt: TGCAGTGCTAGCTCCCAAGAGACCCAGTACTTC
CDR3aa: CSASSQETQYF

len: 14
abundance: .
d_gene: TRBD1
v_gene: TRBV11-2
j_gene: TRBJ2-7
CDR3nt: TGTGCCAGCAGCTTACCCTCGACAGGGGCCGAGCAGTACTTC
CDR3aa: CASSLPSTGAEQYF

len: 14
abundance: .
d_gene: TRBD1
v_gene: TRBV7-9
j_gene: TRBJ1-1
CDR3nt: TGTGCCAGCAGCAGGGGACAGATCAACACTGAAGCTTTCTTT
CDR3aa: CASSRGQINTEAFF

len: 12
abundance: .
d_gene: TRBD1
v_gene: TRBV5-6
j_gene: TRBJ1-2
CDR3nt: TGTGCCAGCAGCTTCGACAGGGATGGCTACACCTTC
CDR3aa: CASSFDRDGYTF

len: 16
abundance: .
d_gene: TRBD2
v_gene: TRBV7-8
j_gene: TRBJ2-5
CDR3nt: TGTGCCAGCAGCTTATTAGGCAGCGGGGGGGCCGAGACCCAGTACTTC
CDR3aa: CASSLLGSGGAETQYF

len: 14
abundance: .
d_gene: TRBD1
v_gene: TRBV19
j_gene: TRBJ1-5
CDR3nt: TGTGCCAGTACCTATCCGGGACAGGGGCAGCCCCAGCATTTT
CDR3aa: CASTYPGQGQPQHF

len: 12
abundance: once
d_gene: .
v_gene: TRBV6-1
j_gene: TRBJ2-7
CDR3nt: TGTGCCAGCAGTGCTGGGGCTCGGGAGCAGTACTTC
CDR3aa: CASSAGAREQYF

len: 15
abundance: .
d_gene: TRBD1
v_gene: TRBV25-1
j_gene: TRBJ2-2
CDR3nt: TGTGCCAGCAGTGAACGGACAGGGGTCACCGGGGAGCTGTTTTTT
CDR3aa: CASSERTGVTGELFF

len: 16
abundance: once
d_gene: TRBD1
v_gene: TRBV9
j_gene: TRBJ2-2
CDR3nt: TGTGCCAGCAGCGGGGACAGGGGGGTTGAAACCGGGGAGCTGTTTTTT
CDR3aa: CASSGDRGVETGELFF

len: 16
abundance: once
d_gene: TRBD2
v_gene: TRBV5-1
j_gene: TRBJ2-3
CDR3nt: TGCGCCAGCAGCCCTCCTCGACTAGCAGGCACAGATACGCAGTATTTT
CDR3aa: CASSPPRLAGTDTQYF

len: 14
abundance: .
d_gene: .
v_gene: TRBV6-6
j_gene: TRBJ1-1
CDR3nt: TGTGCCAGCAGTGAGGTTGGGGCAAACACTGAAGCTTTCTTT
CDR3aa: CASSEVGANTEAFF

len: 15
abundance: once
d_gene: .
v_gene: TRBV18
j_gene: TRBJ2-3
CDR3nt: TGTGCCAGCTCACCCGGACAGCTCAGCACAGATACGCAGTATTTT
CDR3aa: CASSPGQLSTDTQYF

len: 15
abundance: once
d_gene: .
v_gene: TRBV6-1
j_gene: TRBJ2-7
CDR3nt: TGTGCCAGCAGCCGCTTGGCCCGGGTCAACTACGAGCAGTACTTC
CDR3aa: CASSRLARVNYEQYF

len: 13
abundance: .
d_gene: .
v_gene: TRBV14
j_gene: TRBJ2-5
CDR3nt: TGTGCCAGCAGTCTAGCCTGGTGGGAGACCCAGTACTTC
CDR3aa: CASSLAWWETQYF

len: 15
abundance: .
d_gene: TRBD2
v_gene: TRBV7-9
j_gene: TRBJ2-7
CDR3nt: TGTGCCAGCAGCTCGACTAGCGGGGGACACTACGAGCAGTACTTC
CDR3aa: CASSSTSGGHYEQYF

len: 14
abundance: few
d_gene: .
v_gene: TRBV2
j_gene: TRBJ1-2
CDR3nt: TGTGCCAGCAGTGACAGGGGCCTCGGCTATGGCTACACCTTC
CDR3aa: CASSDRGLGYGYTF

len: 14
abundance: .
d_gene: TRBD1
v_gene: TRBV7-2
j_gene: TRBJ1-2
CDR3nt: TGTGCCAGCAGCGCTTTCCAGGGGGCGCTGGGCTACCCCTTC
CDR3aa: CASSAFQGALGYPF

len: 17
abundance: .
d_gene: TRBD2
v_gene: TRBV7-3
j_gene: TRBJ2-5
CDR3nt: TGTGCCAGCAGCCCCGGGGGTAGCGGGATGTACCAAGAGACCCAGTACTTC
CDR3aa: CASSPGGSGMYQETQYF

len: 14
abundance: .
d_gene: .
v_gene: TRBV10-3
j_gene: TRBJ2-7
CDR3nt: TGTGCCATCAGTGAGTCCCGCGAGGACTACGAGCAGTACTTC
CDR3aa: CAISESREDYEQYF

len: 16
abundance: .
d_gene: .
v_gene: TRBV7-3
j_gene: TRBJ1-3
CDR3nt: TGTGCCAGCAGCTTAATGGGAGGGGGCTCTGGAAACACCATATATTTT
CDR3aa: CASSLMGGGSGNTIYF

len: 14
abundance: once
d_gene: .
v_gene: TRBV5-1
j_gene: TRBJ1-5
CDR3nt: TGCGCCAGCAGCTTAGGGGATACCAATCAGCCCCAGCATTTT
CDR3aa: CASSLGDTNQPQHF

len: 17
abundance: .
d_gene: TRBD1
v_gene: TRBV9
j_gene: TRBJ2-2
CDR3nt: TGTGCCAGCAGCGTTCCAGTAGGACAGGGGAACACCGGGGAGCTGTTTTTT
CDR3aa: CASSVPVGQGNTGELFF

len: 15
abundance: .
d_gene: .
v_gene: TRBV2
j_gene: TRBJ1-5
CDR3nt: TGTGCCAGCAGTGCGGGGGGGACGGCTCTGTTGCCCCAGCATTTT
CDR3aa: CASSAGGTALLPQHF

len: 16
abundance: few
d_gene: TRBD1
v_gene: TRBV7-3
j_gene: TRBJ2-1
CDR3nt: TGTGCCAGCAGCCCGCGGACAGGGATCCTCTACAATGAGCAGTTCTTC
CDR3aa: CASSPRTGILYNEQFF

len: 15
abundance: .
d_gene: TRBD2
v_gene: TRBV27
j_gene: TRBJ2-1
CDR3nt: TGTGCCAGCAGACTAGCGGGGCCCTCCTACAATGAGCAGTTCTTC
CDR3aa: CASRLAGPSYNEQFF